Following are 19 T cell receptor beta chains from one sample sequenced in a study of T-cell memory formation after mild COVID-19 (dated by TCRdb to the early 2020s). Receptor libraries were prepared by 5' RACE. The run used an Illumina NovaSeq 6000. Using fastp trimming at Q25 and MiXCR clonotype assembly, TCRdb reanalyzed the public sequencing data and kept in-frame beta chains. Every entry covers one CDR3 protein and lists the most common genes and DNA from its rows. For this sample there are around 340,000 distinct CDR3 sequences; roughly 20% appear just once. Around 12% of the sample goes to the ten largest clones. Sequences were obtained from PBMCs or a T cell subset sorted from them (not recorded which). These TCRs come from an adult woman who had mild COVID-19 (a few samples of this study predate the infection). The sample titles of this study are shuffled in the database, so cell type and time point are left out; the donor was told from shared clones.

The CDR3 is CASSPRWGALSDTQYF. CDR3 in DNA: TGTGCCAGCAGCCCGAGATGGGGAGCCTTATCAGATACGCAGTATTTT. V is TRBV9 and J is TRBJ2-3; D might be TRBD2 (5 bases). Trimming took off 4 bases at V and 4 bases at J, with 19 bases between the two ends. This CDR3 region has 16 residues. Germline V CDR1 and CDR2: SGDLS, YYNGEE.

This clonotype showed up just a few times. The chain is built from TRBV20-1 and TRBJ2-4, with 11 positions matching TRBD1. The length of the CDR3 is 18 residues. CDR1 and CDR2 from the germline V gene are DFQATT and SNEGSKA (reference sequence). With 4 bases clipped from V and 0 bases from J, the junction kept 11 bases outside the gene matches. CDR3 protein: CSAKPRDRGALAKNIQYF. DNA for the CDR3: TGCAGTGCTAAGCCAAGGGACAGGGGGGCCTTAGCCAAAAACATTCAGTACTTC.

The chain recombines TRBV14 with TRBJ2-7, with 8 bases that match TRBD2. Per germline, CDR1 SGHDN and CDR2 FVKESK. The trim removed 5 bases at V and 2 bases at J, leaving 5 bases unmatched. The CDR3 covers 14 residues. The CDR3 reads CASSFRTSPYEQYF. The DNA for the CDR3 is TGTGCCAGCAGCTTTCGGACTAGCCCCTACGAGCAGTACTTC.

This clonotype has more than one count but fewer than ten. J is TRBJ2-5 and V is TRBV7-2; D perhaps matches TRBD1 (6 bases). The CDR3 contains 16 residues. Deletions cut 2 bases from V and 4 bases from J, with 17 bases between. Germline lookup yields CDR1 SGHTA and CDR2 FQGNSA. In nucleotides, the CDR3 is TGTGCCAGCAGCTTAAGAGCGGAGTACAGGGTAGAGACCCAGTACTTC. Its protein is CASSLRAEYRVETQYF.

CDR3 coding DNA: TGCGCCAGCAGCTTGGATAGCGCCTCTAGCACAGATACGCAGTATTTT. Translated: CASSLDSASSTDTQYF. J is TRBJ2-3 and V is TRBV5-1; perhaps TRBD2 as D (5 bases). Germline-derived CDR1 and CDR2 are SGHRS and YFSETQ. The CDR3 contains 16 residues. The V end lost 0 bases, the J end lost 0 bases, and 11 bases lay between the germline ends.

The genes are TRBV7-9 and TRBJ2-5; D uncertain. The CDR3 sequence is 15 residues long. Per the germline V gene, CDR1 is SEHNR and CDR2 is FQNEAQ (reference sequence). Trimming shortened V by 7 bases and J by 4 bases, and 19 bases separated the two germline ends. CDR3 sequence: CASIVFDEIGETQYF. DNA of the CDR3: TGTGCCAGCATTGTTTTTGACGAGATCGGAGAGACCCAGTACTTC.

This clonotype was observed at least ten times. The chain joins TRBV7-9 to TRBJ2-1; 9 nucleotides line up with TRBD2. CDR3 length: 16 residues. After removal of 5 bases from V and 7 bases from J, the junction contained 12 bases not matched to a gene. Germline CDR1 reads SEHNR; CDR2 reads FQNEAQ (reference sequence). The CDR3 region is CASSLSIGLALNEQFF. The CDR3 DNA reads TGTGCCAGCAGCCTAAGTATAGGACTAGCGCTTAATGAGCAGTTCTTC.

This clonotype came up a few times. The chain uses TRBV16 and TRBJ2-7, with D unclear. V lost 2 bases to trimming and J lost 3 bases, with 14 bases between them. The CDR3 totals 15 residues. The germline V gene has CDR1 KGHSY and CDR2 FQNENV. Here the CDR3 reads CASSQTRSGLYEQYF. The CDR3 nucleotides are TGTGCCAGCAGCCAAACTCGATCCGGGCTCTACGAGCAGTACTTC.

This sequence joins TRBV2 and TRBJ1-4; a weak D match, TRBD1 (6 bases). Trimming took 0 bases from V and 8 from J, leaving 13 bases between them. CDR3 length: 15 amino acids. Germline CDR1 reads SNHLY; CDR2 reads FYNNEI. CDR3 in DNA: TGTGCCAGCAGTGAAGCGGGGGCGATCGGGGAAAAACTGTTTTTT. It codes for CASSEAGAIGEKLFF.

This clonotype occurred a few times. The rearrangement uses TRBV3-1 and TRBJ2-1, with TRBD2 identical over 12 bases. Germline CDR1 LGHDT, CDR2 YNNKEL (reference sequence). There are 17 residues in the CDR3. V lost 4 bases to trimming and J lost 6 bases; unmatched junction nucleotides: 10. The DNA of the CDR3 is TGTGCCAGCAGCCCACTAGCCTTACTAGCGGGGGGCAATGAGCAGTTCTTC. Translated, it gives CASSPLALLAGGNEQFF.

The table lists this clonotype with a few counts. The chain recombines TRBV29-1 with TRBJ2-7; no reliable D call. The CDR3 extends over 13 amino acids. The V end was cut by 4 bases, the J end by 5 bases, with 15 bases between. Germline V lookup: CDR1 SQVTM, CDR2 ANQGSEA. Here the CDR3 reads CSVARWVADEQYF. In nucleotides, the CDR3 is TGCAGCGTTGCCCGTTGGGTGGCGGACGAGCAGTACTTC.

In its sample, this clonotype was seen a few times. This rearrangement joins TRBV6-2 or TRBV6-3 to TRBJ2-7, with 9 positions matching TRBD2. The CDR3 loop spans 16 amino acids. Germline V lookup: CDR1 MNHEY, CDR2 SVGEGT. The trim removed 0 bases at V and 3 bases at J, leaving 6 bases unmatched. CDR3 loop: CASSYSKASGNYEQYF. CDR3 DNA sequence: TGTGCCAGCAGTTACTCGAAGGCTAGCGGGAACTACGAGCAGTACTTC.

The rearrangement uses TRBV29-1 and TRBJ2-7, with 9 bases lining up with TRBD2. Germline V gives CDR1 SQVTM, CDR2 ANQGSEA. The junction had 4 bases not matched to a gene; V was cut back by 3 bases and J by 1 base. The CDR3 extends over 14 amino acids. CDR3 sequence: CSVEETSGSYEQYF. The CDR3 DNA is TGCAGCGTTGAGGAGACTAGCGGATCCTACGAGCAGTACTTC.

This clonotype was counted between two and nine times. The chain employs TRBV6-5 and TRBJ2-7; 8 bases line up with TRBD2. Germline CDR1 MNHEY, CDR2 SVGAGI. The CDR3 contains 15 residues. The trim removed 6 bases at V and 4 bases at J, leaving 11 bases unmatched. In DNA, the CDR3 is TGTGCCAGCAGCCGACTAGCGATAGGGGATTACGAGCAGTACTTC. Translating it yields CASSRLAIGDYEQYF.

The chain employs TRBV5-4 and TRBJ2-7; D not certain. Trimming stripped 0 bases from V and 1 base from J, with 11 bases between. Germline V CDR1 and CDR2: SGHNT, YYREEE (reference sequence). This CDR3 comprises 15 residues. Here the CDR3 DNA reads TGTGCCAGCAGCTTGGGCCTAGTTCCATCCTACGAGCAGTACTTC. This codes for CASSLGLVPSYEQYF.

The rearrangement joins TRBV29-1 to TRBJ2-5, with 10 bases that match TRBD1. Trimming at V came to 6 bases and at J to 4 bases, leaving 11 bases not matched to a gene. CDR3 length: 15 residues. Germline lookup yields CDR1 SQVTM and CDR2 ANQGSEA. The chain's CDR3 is CSVPPGQGPRETQYF. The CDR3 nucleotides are TGCAGCGTCCCCCCGGGACAGGGGCCTCGAGAGACCCAGTACTTC.

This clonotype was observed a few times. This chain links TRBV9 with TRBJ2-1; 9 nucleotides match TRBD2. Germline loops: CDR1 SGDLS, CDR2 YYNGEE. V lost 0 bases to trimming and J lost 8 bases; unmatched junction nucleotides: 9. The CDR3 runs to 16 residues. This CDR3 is CASSVGGGRASDEQFF. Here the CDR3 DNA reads TGTGCCAGCAGCGTAGGAGGCGGGAGGGCCAGTGATGAGCAGTTCTTC.

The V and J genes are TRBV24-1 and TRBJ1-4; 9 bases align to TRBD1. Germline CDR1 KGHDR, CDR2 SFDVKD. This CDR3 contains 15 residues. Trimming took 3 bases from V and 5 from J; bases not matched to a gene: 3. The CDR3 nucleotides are TGTGCCACCAGTGATACCGGGACAGGGAATGAAAAACTGTTTTTT. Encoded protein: CATSDTGTGNEKLFF.

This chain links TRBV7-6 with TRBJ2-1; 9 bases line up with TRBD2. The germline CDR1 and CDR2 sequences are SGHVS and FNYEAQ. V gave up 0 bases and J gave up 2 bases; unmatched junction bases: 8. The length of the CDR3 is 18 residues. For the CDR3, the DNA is TGTGCCAGCAGCTTAGCGGTCATTAGCGGGGGCCCCTACAATGAGCAGTTCTTC. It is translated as CASSLAVISGGPYNEQFF.